This T cell receptor (beta chain) stems from a study of T cells in Graves' hyperthyroidism and ophthalmopathy (dated by TCRdb to between 2018 and 2020). A note on the overall study: Peripheral blood samples were taken at initial diagnosis, before any treatment was given. Once sampling was done, hyperthyroidism patients were given methimazole at a starting dose of 30 mg daily, whereas ophthalmopathy patients were given high-dose intravenous methylprednisolone. The study also compared thyroid tissue and blood T-cell repertoires from roughly 6 Graves' hyperthyroidism patients. The 100 or so discovery patients were divided at random into training and test sets in a 7:3 ratio. TCR Vbeta CDR3 sequencing of 140 or so peripheral blood samples (over 40 ophthalmopathy, over 70 hyperthyroidism and approximately 17 progressor patients) is reported in the paper. An independent validation cohort of 18 to 20 hyperthyroidism patients and 17 patients who later progressed to ophthalmopathy tested prospective prediction of ophthalmopathy. To identify TCR V-J signatures that set the groups apart, the researchers used a discovery cohort of 90 to 100 patients, made up of 40 to 45 with Graves' ophthalmopathy and about 55 with stable Graves' hyperthyroidism.

Overall study outcomes, separate from this receptor: Most expanded thyroid clonotypes (frequency above 0.001) were also found in blood, which suggests that blood repertoires may mirror thyroid immune responses. Sample size was not statistically predetermined, and blinding of investigators to group allocation was not performed. Ophthalmopathy was separated from stable hyperthyroidism by a 13 V-J signature model, with approximately 86% sensitivity and 81% to 83% specificity obtained in cross-validation and 80%/75% obtained in testing. In validation, the model predicted progression to ophthalmopathy with just under 71% sensitivity and around 72% specificity, a median of about 6 months before onset.

A patient counted as having stable Graves' hyperthyroidism if no progression to ophthalmopathy occurred over 18 months of follow-up. Hyperthyroidism patients were aged 18 to 65 years and newly diagnosed, with disease duration of less than 2 months. Exclusion was applied to patients with uncontrolled infections, other autoimmune diseases, pregnancy or lactation. Diagnoses were based on clinical symptoms, serum thyroxine and TRAb, thyroid ultrasound and orbital computed tomography. PBMCs were isolated from 10 ml of fresh peripheral blood by Ficoll-Paque density gradient centrifugation. Trizol reagent was used to extract total RNA, and RNA quality was then checked on an Agilent 2100 Bioanalyzer. As for this clonotype: What this receptor recognizes is not known. No much larger clone is present one base from it, and per-base qualities are unavailable.

From cysteine to phenylalanine, the CDR3 is 13 amino acids long. The kept DNA is CDR3 alone, 39 bases in frame from the first base. V is reduced by 9 bases and J by 6 bases, leaving a spacing of 16 bases between them. CDR1 and CDR2 are read off the germline V gene (reference sequence) as LNHDA and SQIVND. The TCR beta CDR3 regions were amplified from RNA transcripts. For the first round of RT-PCR on the TCR CDR3, the HTBI primer set was used together with the Qiagen OneStep RT-PCR kit. A second multiplex PCR round built the libraries, followed by size selection and purification. Paired-end sequencing of the libraries was performed with 100 bp reads on an Illumina HiSeq2000. The study's processing was this. SOAPnuke was used to process the raw data, with reads discarded if the reads contained adapters or uncalled bases, had a mean Phred below 15, or lacked an exact constant-primer or identifier match. COPE v1.2.5 was used to merge the high-quality paired reads, and each unique nucleotide sequence was defined as a clonotype. Clonotypes were aligned to IMGT TRBV, TRBD and TRBJ reference segments using MiTCR v1.1. Analysis was restricted to V-J combinations with a frequency above 0.0001, which covered roughly 99% of repertoires. A TCS score was defined as the ratio of F50 (clonal expansion) to E x V (chaos), with BLOSUM62-based TCRdist applied between CDR3 peptides within each V-J. Welch's t-statistics and random forest reduced 500 to 650 V-J features to 10 to 15, which were used in a naive Bayes classifier (R e1071). TCRdb trimmed the raw reads at Q25, called clones with MiXCR and kept productive beta chains. Every CDR3 protein is listed once, alongside the most common genes and DNA of its rows. The V and J calls, along with clone size, are taken from TCRdb and not from the paper's own processing. The sample records hundreds of thousands of distinct CDR3 sequences, 13% of which are singletons. The top ten clones comprise around a tenth of the sample.

The origin of this receptor is a woman between 18 and 30 years old with Graves' hyperthyroidism. Sample: blood. The chain links TRBV19 with TRBJ2-3, with an unclear D gene assignment. The nucleotide sequence reads TGTGCCAGCTCAATCTACCTCTGGGATACGCAGTATTTT. It codes for CASSIYLWDTQYF.